This entry lists 2 T cell receptor beta chains sequenced from one sample in a study of post-analysis software for immune sequencing data (dated by TCRdb to about 2015). The investigation overall reported the following: Patients showed significantly higher frequencies than controls for about five TRBV segments, among them TRBV5-6, TRBV5-1 and TRBV20-1.

Antigen specificity for these receptors is unknown. Library preparation was by PCR. The run used an Illumina HiSeq 2500. Unique molecular identifiers were incorporated into TCR beta cDNA libraries to reduce PCR and sequencing biases. Using fastp at Q25 and MiXCR, TCRdb reprocessed the public reads and kept productive beta chains. Each entry merges the rows of one CDR3 protein and shows their most common DNA and genes. Recorded for this sample are 150,000 to 200,000 distinct CDR3 sequences; approximately 31% of them occurred a single time. Jointly, the top ten make up roughly 1.6% of the sample. The sample comprised blood. The source of these receptors is a girl aged 10 to 17 with multiple sclerosis.

There are a few counts of this clonotype. This sequence joins TRBV6-6 and TRBJ1-1; D is unresolved. Germline values: CDR1 MNHNY, CDR2 SVGAGI (reference sequence). The V gene lost 2 bases and the J gene lost 1 base, with 11 bases spanning the gap. The CDR3 has 15 residues. The CDR3 region is CASSYGADKNTEAFF. In nucleotides, the CDR3 is TGTGCCAGCAGTTACGGAGCAGATAAGAACACTGAAGCTTTCTTT.

The chain joins TRBV2 to TRBJ2-5, with 12 bases that match TRBD2. Trimming cost V 5 bases and J 11 bases; bases outside gene matches: 12. CDR1 SNHLY and CDR2 FYNNEI come from the germline V gene. The CDR3 sequence is 15 residues long. CDR3 bases: TGTGCCAGCAGTTTGGGGCTAGCGGGAGGGGGTGAGCAGTACTTC. Protein sequence: CASSLGLAGGGEQYF.